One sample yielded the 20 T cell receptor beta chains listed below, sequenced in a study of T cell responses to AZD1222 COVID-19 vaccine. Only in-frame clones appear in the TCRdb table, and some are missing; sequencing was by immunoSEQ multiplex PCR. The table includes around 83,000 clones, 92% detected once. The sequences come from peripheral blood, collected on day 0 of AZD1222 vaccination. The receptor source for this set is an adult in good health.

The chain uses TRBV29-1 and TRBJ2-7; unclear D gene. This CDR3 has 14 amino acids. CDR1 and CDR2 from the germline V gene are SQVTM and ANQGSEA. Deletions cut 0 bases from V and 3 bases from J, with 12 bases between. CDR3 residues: CSVEDGNTNYEQYF. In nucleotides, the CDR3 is TGCAGCGTTGAAGATGGAAACACGAACTACGAGCAGTACTTC.

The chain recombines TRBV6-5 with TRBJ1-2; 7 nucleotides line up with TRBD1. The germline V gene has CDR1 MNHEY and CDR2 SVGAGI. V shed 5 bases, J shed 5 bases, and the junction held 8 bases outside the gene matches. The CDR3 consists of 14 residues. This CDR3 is CASSHTGTDYGYTF. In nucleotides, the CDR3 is TGTGCCAGCAGTCATACCGGGACAGATTATGGCTACACCTTC.

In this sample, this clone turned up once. For the CDR3, the DNA is TGTGCCAGCTCACTACTTCAGGGGGCCAGCACAGATACGCAGTATTTT. Protein sequence: CASSLLQGASTDTQYF. The chain carries TRBV18 and TRBJ2-3, with 8 positions matching TRBD1. V lost 4 bases to trimming and J lost 0 bases; unmatched junction nucleotides: 6. This CDR3 contains 16 residues. From germline, CDR1 is KGHSH and CDR2 LQKENI. The full variable domain, completed using reference TRBV18 and TRBJ2-3, is NAGVMQNPRHLVRRRGQEARLRCSPMKGHSHVYWYRQLPEEGLKFMVYLQKENIIDESGMPKERFSAEFPKEGPSILRIQQVVRGDSAAYFCASSLLQGASTDTQYFGPGTRLTVL.

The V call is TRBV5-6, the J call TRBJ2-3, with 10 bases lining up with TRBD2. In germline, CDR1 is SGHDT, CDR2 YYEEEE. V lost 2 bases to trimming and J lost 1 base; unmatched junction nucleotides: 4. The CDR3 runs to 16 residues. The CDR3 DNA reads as TGTGCCAGCAGCTTAGCTAGCGGGAGCGGCACAGATACGCAGTATTTT. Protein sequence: CASSLASGSGTDTQYF. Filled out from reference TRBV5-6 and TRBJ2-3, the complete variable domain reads DAGVTQSPTHLIKTRGQQVTLRCSPKSGHDTVSWYQQALGQGPQFIFQYYEEEERQRGNFPDRFSGHQFPNYSSELNVNALLLGDSALYLCASSLASGSGTDTQYFGPGTRLTVL.

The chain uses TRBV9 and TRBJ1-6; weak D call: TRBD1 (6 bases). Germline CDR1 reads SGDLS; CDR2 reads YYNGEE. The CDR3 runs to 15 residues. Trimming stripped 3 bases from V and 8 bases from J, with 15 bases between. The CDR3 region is CASSAQGFADSPLHF. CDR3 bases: TGTGCCAGCAGCGCCCAGGGGTTTGCGGATTCACCCCTCCACTTT.

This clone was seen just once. DNA of the CDR3: TGTGCCAGCAGTTCCCTCCGACTGACGGACAACTATGGCTACACCTTC. This sequence encodes CASSSLRLTDNYGYTF. The rearrangement links TRBV6-5 to TRBJ1-2; unclear D gene. Trimming pared 4 bases from V and 2 bases from J, leaving 17 bases between. The CDR3 has 16 residues. Germline CDR1 is MNHEY and CDR2 is SVGAGI.

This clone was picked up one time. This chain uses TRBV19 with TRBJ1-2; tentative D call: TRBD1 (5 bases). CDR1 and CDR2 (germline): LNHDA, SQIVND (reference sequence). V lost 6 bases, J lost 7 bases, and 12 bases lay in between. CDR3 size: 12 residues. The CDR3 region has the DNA TGTGCCAGTAGGTGGCAGGGAGGTGGCTACACCTTC. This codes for CASRWQGGGYTF. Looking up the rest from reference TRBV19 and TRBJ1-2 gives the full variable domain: DGGITQSPKYLFRKEGQNVTLSCEQNLNHDAMYWYRQDPGQGLRLIYYSQIVNDFQKGDIAEGYSVSREKKESFPLTVTSAQKNPTAFYLCASRWQGGGYTFGSGTRLTVV.

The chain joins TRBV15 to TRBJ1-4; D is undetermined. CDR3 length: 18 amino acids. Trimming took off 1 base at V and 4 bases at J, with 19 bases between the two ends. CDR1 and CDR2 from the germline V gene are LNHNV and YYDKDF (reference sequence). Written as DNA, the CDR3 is TGTGCCACCAGCAGAGCGACTAAGGCTGGCGGGAATAATGAAAAACTGTTTTTT. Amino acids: CATSRATKAGGNNEKLFF.

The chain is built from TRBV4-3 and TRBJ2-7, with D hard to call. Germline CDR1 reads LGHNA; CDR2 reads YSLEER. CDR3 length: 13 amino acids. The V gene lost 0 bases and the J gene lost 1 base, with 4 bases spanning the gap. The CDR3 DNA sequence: TGCGCCAGCAGCCAAGATGAGTCCTACGAGCAGTACTTC. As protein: CASSQDESYEQYF.

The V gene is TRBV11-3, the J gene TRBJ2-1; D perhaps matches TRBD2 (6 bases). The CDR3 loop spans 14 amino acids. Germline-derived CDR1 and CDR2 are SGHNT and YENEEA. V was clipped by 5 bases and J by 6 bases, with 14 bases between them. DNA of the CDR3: TGTGCCAGCAGCCCACCGGGACTCCTCAATGAGCAGTTCTTC. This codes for CASSPPGLLNEQFF.

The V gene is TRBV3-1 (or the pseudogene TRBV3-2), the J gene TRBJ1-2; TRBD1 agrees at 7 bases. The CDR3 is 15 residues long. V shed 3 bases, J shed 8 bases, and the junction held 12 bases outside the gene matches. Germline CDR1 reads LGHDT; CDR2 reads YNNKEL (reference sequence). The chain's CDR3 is CASSHTQGRQGGYTF. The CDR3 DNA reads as TGTGCCAGCAGCCATACACAGGGGCGACAGGGCGGCTACACCTTC.

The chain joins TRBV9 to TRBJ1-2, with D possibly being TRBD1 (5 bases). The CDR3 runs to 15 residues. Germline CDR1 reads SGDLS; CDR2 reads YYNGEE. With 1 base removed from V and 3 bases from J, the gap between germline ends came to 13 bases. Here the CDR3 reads CASSVNGHGDYGYTF. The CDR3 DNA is TGTGCCAGCAGCGTAAACGGACATGGGGACTATGGCTACACCTTC.

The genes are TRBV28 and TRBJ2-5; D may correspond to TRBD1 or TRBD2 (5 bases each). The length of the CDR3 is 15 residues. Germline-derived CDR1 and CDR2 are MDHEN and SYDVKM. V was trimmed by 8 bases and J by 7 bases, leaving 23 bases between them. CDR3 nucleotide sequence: TGTGCCAGCCTTGGGGGAGCGCCGAATCCGGGGACCCAGTACTTC. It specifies CASLGGAPNPGTQYF. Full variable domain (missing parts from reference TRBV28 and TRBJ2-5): DVKVTQSSRYLVKRTGEKVFLECVQDMDHENMFWYRQDPGLGLRLIYFSYDVKMKEKGDIPEGYSVSREKKERFSLILESASTNQTSMYLCASLGGAPNPGTQYFGPGTRLLVL.

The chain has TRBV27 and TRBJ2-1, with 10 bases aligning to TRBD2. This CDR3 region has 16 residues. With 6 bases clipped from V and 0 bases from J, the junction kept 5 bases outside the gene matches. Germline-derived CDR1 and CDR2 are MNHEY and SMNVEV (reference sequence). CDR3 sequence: CASRYPSGSSYNEQFF. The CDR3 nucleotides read TGTGCCAGCAGATACCCTAGCGGGAGCTCCTACAATGAGCAGTTCTTC.

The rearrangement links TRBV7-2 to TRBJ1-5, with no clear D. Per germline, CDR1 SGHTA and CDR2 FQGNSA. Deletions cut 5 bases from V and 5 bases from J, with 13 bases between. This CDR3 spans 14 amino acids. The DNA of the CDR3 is TGTGCCAGCAGCCCCTGGACCCATGATCAGCCCCAGCATTTT. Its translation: CASSPWTHDQPQHF.

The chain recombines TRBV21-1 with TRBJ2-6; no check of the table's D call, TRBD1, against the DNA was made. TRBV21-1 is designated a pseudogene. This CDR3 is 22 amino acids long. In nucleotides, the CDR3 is TGTGCCAGCAGCAATACCGGGACAGGGGCCTGTGCCGTCGATTTTGGGGCCAACGTCCTGACTTTC. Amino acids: CASSNTGTGACAVDFGANVLTF.

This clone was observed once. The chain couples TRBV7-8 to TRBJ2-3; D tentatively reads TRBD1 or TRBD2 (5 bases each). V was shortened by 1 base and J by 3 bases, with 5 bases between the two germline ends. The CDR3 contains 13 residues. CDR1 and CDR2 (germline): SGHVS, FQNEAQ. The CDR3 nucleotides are TGTGCCAGCAGCTTAGGGGGGACAGATACGCAGTATTTT. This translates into CASSLGGTDTQYF.

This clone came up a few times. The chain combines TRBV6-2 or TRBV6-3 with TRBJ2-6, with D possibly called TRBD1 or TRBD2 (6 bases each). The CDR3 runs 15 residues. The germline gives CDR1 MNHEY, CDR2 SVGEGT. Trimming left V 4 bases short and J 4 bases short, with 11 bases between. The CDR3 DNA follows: TGTGCCAGCAGTTGGGGGGCCTCAGGGGCCAACGTCCTGACTTTC. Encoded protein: CASSWGASGANVLTF.

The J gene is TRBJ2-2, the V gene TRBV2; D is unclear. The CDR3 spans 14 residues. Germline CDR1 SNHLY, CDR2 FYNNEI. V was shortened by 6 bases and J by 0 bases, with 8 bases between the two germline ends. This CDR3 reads CASSTTANTGELFF. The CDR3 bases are TGTGCCAGCAGCACCACAGCGAACACCGGGGAGCTGTTTTTT.

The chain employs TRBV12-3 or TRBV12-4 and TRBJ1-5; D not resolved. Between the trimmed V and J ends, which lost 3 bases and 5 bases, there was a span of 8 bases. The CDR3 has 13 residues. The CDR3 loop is CASSFRRDQPQHF. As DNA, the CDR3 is TGTGCCAGCAGTTTCCGGAGGGATCAGCCCCAGCATTTT.